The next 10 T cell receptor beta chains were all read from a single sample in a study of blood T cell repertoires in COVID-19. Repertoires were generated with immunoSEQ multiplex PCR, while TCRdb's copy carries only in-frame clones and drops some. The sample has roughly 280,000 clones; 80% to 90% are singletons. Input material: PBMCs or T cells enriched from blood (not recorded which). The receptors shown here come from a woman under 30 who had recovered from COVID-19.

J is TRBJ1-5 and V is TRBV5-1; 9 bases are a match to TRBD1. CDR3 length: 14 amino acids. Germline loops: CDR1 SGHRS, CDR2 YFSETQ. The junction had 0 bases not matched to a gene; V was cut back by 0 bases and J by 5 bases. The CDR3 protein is CASSLGTGDQPQHF. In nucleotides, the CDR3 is TGCGCCAGCAGCTTGGGGACAGGGGATCAGCCCCAGCATTTT.

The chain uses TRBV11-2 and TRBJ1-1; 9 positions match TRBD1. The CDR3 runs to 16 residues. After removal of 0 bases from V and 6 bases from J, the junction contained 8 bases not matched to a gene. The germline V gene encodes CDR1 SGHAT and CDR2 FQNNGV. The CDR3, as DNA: TGTGCCAGCAGCTTAGACGACAGGGGGGCCTACGCTGAAGCTTTCTTT. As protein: CASSLDDRGAYAEAFF.

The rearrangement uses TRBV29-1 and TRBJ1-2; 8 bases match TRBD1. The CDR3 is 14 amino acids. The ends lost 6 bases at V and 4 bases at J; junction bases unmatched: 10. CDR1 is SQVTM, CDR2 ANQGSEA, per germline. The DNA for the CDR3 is TGCAGCGTCGAGGCGGCAGGGGGCGGCTATGGCTACACCTTC. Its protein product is CSVEAAGGGYGYTF.

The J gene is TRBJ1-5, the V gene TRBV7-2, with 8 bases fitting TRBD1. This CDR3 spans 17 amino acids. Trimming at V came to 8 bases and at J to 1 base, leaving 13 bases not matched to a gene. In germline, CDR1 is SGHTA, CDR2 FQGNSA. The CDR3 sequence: CASSATGVGLSNQPQHF. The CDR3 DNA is TGTGCCAGCTCCGCGACAGGGGTAGGCTTGAGCAATCAGCCCCAGCATTTT.

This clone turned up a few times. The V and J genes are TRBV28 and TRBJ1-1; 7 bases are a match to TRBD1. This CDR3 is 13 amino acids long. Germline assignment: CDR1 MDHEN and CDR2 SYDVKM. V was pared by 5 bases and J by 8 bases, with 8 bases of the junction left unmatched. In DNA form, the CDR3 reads TGTGCCAGCAGTCCACAGGGGTACAAGGAAGCTTTCTTT. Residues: CASSPQGYKEAFF. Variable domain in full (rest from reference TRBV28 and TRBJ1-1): DVKVTQSSRYLVKRTGEKVFLECVQDMDHENMFWYRQDPGLGLRLIYFSYDVKMKEKGDIPEGYSVSREKKERFSLILESASTNQTSMYLCASSPQGYKEAFFGQGTRLTVV.

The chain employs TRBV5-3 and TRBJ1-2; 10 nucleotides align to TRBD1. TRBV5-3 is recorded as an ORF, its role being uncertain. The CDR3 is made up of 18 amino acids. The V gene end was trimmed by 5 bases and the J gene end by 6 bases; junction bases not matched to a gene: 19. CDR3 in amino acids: CARSFYSDRGRGEDGYTF. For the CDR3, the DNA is TGTGCCAGAAGTTTTTACTCCGACAGGGGGCGAGGTGAAGATGGCTACACCTTC.

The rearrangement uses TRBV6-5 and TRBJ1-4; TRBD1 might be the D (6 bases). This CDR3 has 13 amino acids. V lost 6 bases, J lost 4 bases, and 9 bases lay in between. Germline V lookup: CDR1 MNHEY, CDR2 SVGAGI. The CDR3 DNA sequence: TGTGCCAGCAGGGACAGTCTTAATGAAAAACTGTTTTTT. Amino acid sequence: CASRDSLNEKLFF.

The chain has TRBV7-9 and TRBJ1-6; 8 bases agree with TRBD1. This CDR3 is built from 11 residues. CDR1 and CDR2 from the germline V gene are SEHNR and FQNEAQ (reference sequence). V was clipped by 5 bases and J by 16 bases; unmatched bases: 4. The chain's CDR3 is CASSPRTGLHF. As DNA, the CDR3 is TGTGCCAGCAGCCCTAGGACAGGGCTCCACTTT.

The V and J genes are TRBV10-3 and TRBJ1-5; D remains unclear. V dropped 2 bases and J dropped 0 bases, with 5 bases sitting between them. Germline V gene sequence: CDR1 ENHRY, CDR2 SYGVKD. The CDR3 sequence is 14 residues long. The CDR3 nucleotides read TGTGCCATCAGTGAGGAACTTAGCAATCAGCCCCAGCATTTT. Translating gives CAISEELSNQPQHF.

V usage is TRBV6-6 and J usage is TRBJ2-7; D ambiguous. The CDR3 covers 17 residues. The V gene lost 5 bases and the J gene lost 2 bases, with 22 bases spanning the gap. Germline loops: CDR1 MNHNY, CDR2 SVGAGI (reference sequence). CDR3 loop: CASSPNHGRPFTYEQYF. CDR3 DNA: TGTGCCAGCAGTCCTAATCATGGGCGACCCTTCACCTACGAGCAGTACTTC.